A single T cell receptor (beta chain) is shown here with its context. The data belong to a study of T cells in Graves' hyperthyroidism and ophthalmopathy. CDR3 length: 15 amino acids. The germline V and J ends were trimmed by 4 bases and 0 bases, with 13 bases remaining between them. Germline V CDR1 and CDR2: SQVTM, ANQGSEA. The source material, RNA transcripts, was used to amplify TCR beta CDR3 regions. The study used the HTBI primer set for a first-round RT-PCR of the TCR CDR3. TCRdb itself ran the multiplex PCR reads through MiXCR, one entry per CDR3 protein. The sample records hundreds of thousands of distinct CDR3 sequences, approximately 36% being singletons.

This chain joins TRBV29-1 and TRBJ1-3; D is uncertain. Material for sequencing was blood. The sequence derives from a woman between 35 and 50 years old with Graves' hyperthyroidism. Here the CDR3 reads CSVVGGGSSGNTIYF. CDR3 coding DNA: TGCAGCGTTGTAGGCGGCGGGAGCTCTGGAAACACCATATATTTT.